This T cell receptor beta chain came from a study of graft-versus-host responses after intestinal transplantation. Study summary: As for transplant type, recipients had multivisceral, liver-intestinal, or isolated intestinal grafts. Every one of the recipients received anti-thymocyte globulin induction and afterwards took tacrolimus and steroids for 3 to 4 years. Notes on the study in general: The marrow of recipients harbored GvH clones, and ileum or blood showed some of them first.

This clone showed up just a few times. What it binds is unknown. Clones were sequenced by immunoSEQ multiplex PCR, and TCRdb holds only the in-frame ones, with some missing. Among 80,000 to 100,000 clones listed, about 94% were seen once. Trimming took 0 bases from V and 9 from J, leaving 6 bases between them. CDR1 is ENHRY and CDR2 is SYGVKD in the germline V gene. This CDR3 has 12 residues. This chain joins TRBV10-3 and TRBJ1-5; D gene ambiguous. The TCR originated in a human donor who received an intestinal transplant. The sample consisted of unstimulated CD4+ T cells sorted from spleen or lymph node cells, taken before intestinal transplant. The CDR3 coding sequence is TGTGCCATCAGTGAGTCGACGGGGCCCCAGCATTTT. It encodes CAISESTGPQHF.